This T cell receptor beta chain comes out of a study of graft-versus-host responses after intestinal transplantation. Of note for this clone: Its cognate antigen is unknown.

The CDR3 has 13 residues. The V and J ends lost 0 bases and 5 bases respectively, with 8 bases between them. Per germline, CDR1 SGHDT and CDR2 YYEEEE. Clones were read by immunoSEQ multiplex PCR, and TCRdb kept only the in-frame ones, dropping some. The profile covers over 100,000 clones, with 85% to 95% appearing a single time and 3% to 4% taken by the ten largest. Sequenced here: unstimulated CD8+ T cells sorted from spleen or lymph node cells, sampled before intestinal transplant. The chain links TRBV5-6 to TRBJ2-5; D uncertain. The TCR originated in a human donor who received an intestinal transplant. Here the CDR3 reads CASSLAAMETQYF. The CDR3 DNA follows: TGTGCCAGCAGCTTGGCGGCAATGGAGACCCAGTACTTC.